This T cell receptor (beta chain) was sequenced for a study of shared clonotypes between healthy human individuals. Study conclusions and caveats: Naive CD4 clonotype sharing across a few donors was 4% to 5.5%. Specimens sampled were limited to blood, with tissue repertoires likely differing.

Deep-level running was used for the assay. Per sorted-subset replicate PCR, input was approximately 0.2 ug DNA, representing tens of thousands of T cell genomes. This table comes from immunoSEQ multiplex PCR, and its TCRdb copy is limited to in-frame clones, with some not included. The repertoire holds about 2 million clones, with about 95% as singletons. CDR3 length equals 14 residues. The germline CDR1 and CDR2 sequences are SGHDN and FVKESK. With 4 bases removed from V and 2 bases from J, the gap between germline ends came to 10 bases. Naivety among CD8 cells was defined by CD45RO negativity and positive CCR7 selection, thereby excluding terminally differentiated effector memory CD45RA+ cells. As regards this clone: The antigen remains unidentified.

This sequence was found in a man aged 18 to 30 in good health. The V call is TRBV14, the J call TRBJ2-3; D unresolved. Sequences were obtained from naive CD8+ T cells sorted from blood. The CDR3 loop reads CASSPLSTTDTQYF. CDR3 coding DNA: TGTGCCAGCAGCCCCCTGAGTACCACAGATACGCAGTATTTT.